Sequencing of this T cell receptor beta chain was carried out in a study of blood T cell repertoires in COVID-19. Across the whole study: Acute and convalescent COVID-19 samples came from the United States, Italy and Spain.

This clone was seen just once. Germline V gene lookup returns CDR1 MGHDK and CDR2 SYGVNS. The CDR3 has 17 amino acids. The junction had 10 bases not matched to a gene; V was cut back by 4 bases and J by 2 bases. TCRdb's table, derived via immunoSEQ multiplex PCR, lists solely in-frame clones and lacks some. Of 350,000 to 550,000 clones in the sample, roughly 91% were seen once. The chain recombines TRBV25-1 with TRBJ1-2; 10 bases map to TRBD1. The source material was peripheral blood. This clonotype was sampled from a woman in her thirties with acute or convalescent COVID-19. CDR3 DNA: TGTGCCAGCAGTGGCGACAGGGGGCGCGGGGGAAACTATGGCTACACCTTC. The encoded protein is CASSGDRGRGGNYGYTF.